Following are 3 T cell receptor beta chains from one sample sequenced in a study of cytomegalovirus exposure and HLA in healthy donors. PCR involved 60 Vbeta and 13 Jbeta primers. The data were produced by immunoSEQ multiplex PCR, yet TCRdb's version contains in-frame clones alone and is incomplete. Of about 130,000 clones in the sample, 17% are singletons; the top ten hold about 2.6%. The sample consisted of PBMCs. All receptors come from a female donor in good health and CMV-seropositive.

The chain couples TRBV30 to TRBJ2-7; D gene ambiguous. This CDR3 contains 13 residues. Germline V gene data show CDR1 as GTSNPN and CDR2 as SVGIG (reference sequence). V dropped 2 bases and J dropped 2 bases, with 10 bases sitting between them. The CDR3 DNA follows: TGTGCCTGGAGTATATCAGATACCTACGAGCAGTACTTC. Amino acids: CAWSISDTYEQYF.

This sequence joins TRBV5-1 and TRBJ1-2; possible D gene TRBD1, 6 bases. The CDR3 is 14 residues long. Trimming cost V 2 bases and J 1 base, with 9 bases left between them. The germline V gene has CDR1 SGHRS and CDR2 YFSETQ. For the CDR3, the DNA is TGCGCCAGCAGCTTCCTAGGGGGTAACTATGGCTACACCTTC. Translation gives CASSFLGGNYGYTF.

The V gene is TRBV5-1, the J gene TRBJ2-7, with D perhaps TRBD1 (5 bases). CDR1 is SGHRS, CDR2 YFSETQ, per germline. The CDR3 extends over 14 amino acids. The germline V and J ends were trimmed by 4 bases and 3 bases, with 14 bases remaining between them. The CDR3 loop reads CASSPILGLYEQYF. The CDR3, as DNA: TGCGCCAGCAGCCCCATTTTGGGGCTCTACGAGCAGTACTTC.